One TCR beta chain is described in this entry. Germline CDR1 reads KGHSH; CDR2 reads LQKENI. CDR3 length: 15 residues. TCRdb re-called the 5' RACE reads; every CDR3 protein appears as one record, without DNA. This table lists 350,000 to 450,000 distinct CDR3 sequences. This sample is part of a study of T cells expressing NK-cell markers. Sequencing input: blood T cells: a sorted CD56 or NKG2C T cell subset, CD4+ or CD8+ T cells, or bulk PBMC T cells (not recorded which). This chain uses TRBV18 with TRBJ1-1. This TCR came from a man aged 18 to 69 in good health. The CDR3 here is CASSPQNTLNTEAFF.